The 30 T cell receptor beta chains reported below all come from one sample, sequenced in a study of T cell responses to AZD1222 COVID-19 vaccine. Libraries were prepared by immunoSEQ multiplex PCR; TCRdb keeps only in-frame clonotypes and omits some of them. The repertoire holds tens of thousands of clones, with over 80% as singletons. Sample: peripheral blood, taken on day 0 of AZD1222 vaccination. These receptors all stem from an adult in good health.

CDR3 loop: CASSQEGGVAKNIQYF. The CDR3 DNA reads as TGTGCCAGCAGCCAAGAGGGTGGGGTTGCCAAAAACATTCAGTACTTC. J is TRBJ2-4 and V is TRBV3-1 (or the pseudogene TRBV3-2); D is unresolved. Trimming pared 0 bases from V and 1 base from J, leaving 10 bases between. The CDR3 consists of 16 residues. Germline CDR1 reads LGHDT; CDR2 reads YNNKEL (reference sequence).

The rearrangement links TRBV29-1 to TRBJ1-1, with D uncertain. The CDR3 length is 12 residues. Germline V gene sequence: CDR1 SQVTM, CDR2 ANQGSEA. The germline V and J ends were trimmed by 4 bases and 3 bases, with 9 bases remaining between them. The CDR3 reads CSVGGAYTEAFF. CDR3 coding DNA: TGCAGCGTTGGCGGTGCTTACACTGAAGCTTTCTTT.

The chain is built from TRBV28 and TRBJ1-5; D may be TRBD1 (6 bases). The CDR3 totals 13 residues. Per the germline V gene, CDR1 is MDHEN and CDR2 is SYDVKM. Trimming left V 8 bases short and J 6 bases short, with 14 bases between. This CDR3 reads CASAGGTGQPQHF. The CDR3 nucleotides are TGTGCCAGCGCGGGGGGCACGGGTCAGCCCCAGCATTTT. The variable domain in full, with the rest retrieved from reference TRBV28 and TRBJ1-5, is DVKVTQSSRYLVKRTGEKVFLECVQDMDHENMFWYRQDPGLGLRLIYFSYDVKMKEKGDIPEGYSVSREKKERFSLILESASTNQTSMYLCASAGGTGQPQHFGDGTRLSIL.

V usage is TRBV5-4 and J usage is TRBJ1-1; D perhaps matches TRBD1 (5 bases). V lost 4 bases and J 4 bases, leaving 11 bases between the germline ends. Germline lookup yields CDR1 SGHNT and CDR2 YYREEE (reference sequence). The CDR3 covers 13 residues. The CDR3 DNA sequence: TGTGCCAGCAGCGCCCAGGGTGGCACTGAAGCTTTCTTT. Protein sequence: CASSAQGGTEAFF.

The chain carries TRBV2 and TRBJ1-1; D might be TRBD1 (6 bases). Deletions cut 6 bases from V and 0 bases from J, with 23 bases between. CDR3 length equals 18 residues. CDR1 is SNHLY and CDR2 is FYNNEI in the germline V gene. In DNA form, the CDR3 reads TGTGCCAGCAGCGGCAGGGGTGGGACGAACAACATGAACACTGAAGCTTTCTTT. It translates to CASSGRGGTNNMNTEAFF. Based on the CDR3 plus reference TRBV2 and TRBJ1-1, the full variable domain is EPEVTQTPSHQVTQMGQEVILRCVPISNHLYFYWYRQILGQKVEFLVSFYNNEISEKSEIFDDQFSVERPDGSNFTLKIRSTKLEDSAMYFCASSGRGGTNNMNTEAFFGQGTRLTVV.

V is TRBV5-6 and J is TRBJ1-1; D is unclear. Germline V gene data show CDR1 as SGHDT and CDR2 as YYEEEE. Trimming pared 0 bases from V and 0 bases from J, leaving 9 bases between. This CDR3 is 15 amino acids long. In DNA, the CDR3 is TGTGCCAGCAGCTTGGGGGCGTCTCTGAACACTGAAGCTTTCTTT. It specifies CASSLGASLNTEAFF. The full variable domain, with the rest looked up from reference TRBV5-6 and TRBJ1-1, is DAGVTQSPTHLIKTRGQQVTLRCSPKSGHDTVSWYQQALGQGPQFIFQYYEEEERQRGNFPDRFSGHQFPNYSSELNVNALLLGDSALYLCASSLGASLNTEAFFGQGTRLTVV.

This clone was detected only once. The CDR3 DNA reads as TGCGCCAGCAGGTCAGGGTTCACTGAAGCTTTCTTT. Protein sequence: CASRSGFTEAFF. This sequence joins TRBV5-1 and TRBJ1-1; TRBD1 might be the D (5 bases). Germline V gives CDR1 SGHRS, CDR2 YFSETQ. The length of the CDR3 is 12 residues. The V end lost 5 bases, the J end lost 4 bases, and 9 bases lay between the germline ends. The complete variable domain, with remaining parts taken from reference TRBV5-1 and TRBJ1-1, reads KAGVTQTPRYLIKTRGQQVTLSCSPISGHRSVSWYQQTPGQGLQFLFEYFSETQRNKGNFPGRFSGRQFSNSRSEMNVSTLELGDSALYLCASRSGFTEAFFGQGTRLTVV.

The chain couples TRBV4-1 to TRBJ2-7; 10 bases are shared with TRBD2. From germline, CDR1 is MGHRA and CDR2 YSYEKL. The CDR3 runs to 17 residues. With 3 bases clipped from V and 9 bases from J, the junction kept 17 bases outside the gene matches. In DNA form, the CDR3 reads TGCGCCAGCAGCCAGACCCCCCGTCAGCGGGGGGGCGTGGTGCAGTACTTC. It codes for CASSQTPRQRGGVVQYF.

This chain uses TRBV7-6 with TRBJ1-2; the D gene is possibly TRBD1 (5 bases). From germline, CDR1 is SGHVS and CDR2 FNYEAQ. Between the trimmed V and J ends, which lost 7 bases and 5 bases, there was a span of 8 bases. The CDR3 length is 11 residues. CDR3 sequence reads: CASNEGYGYTF. The CDR3 nucleotides are TGTGCCAGCAACGAGGGGTATGGCTACACCTTC.

The rearrangement joins TRBV3-1 (or the pseudogene TRBV3-2) to TRBJ1-6; 7 bases are shared with TRBD1. The CDR3 totals 16 residues. Looked up from germline, CDR1 is LGHDT and CDR2 is YNNKEL (reference sequence). With V trimmed by 1 base and J by 6 bases, 6 bases remained unmatched. CDR3 amino acids: CASSQGNRGGNSPLHF. CDR3 nucleotides: TGTGCCAGCAGCCAAGGGAACAGGGGAGGTAATTCACCCCTCCACTTT.

The chain links TRBV30 to TRBJ1-4; unclear D gene. The germline V and J ends were trimmed by 4 bases and 4 bases, with 13 bases remaining between them. Per the germline V gene, CDR1 is GTSNPN and CDR2 is SVGIG (reference sequence). This CDR3 contains 14 residues. CDR3 nucleotide sequence: TGTGCCTGGACTCTGCAGGCCGTTAATGAAAAACTGTTTTTT. This translates into CAWTLQAVNEKLFF.

V gene TRBV19 combines with J gene TRBJ1-5; 9 bases align to TRBD1. The CDR3 is 18 residues long. Trimming cost V 9 bases and J 6 bases; bases outside gene matches: 21. In germline, CDR1 is LNHDA, CDR2 SQIVND (reference sequence). This CDR3 is CASTKKKNRGHRGQPQHF. CDR3 nucleotides: TGTGCCAGCACCAAAAAGAAGAACAGGGGGCATAGGGGTCAGCCCCAGCATTTT.

The J gene is TRBJ2-1, the V gene TRBV7-9, with D hard to call. The CDR3 extends over 14 amino acids. Germline V gene sequence: CDR1 SEHNR, CDR2 FQNEAQ (reference sequence). Trimming shortened V by 5 bases and J by 3 bases, and 11 bases separated the two germline ends. The CDR3 is CASSQDLIYNEQFF. CDR3 in DNA: TGTGCCAGCAGCCAAGACCTAATCTACAATGAGCAGTTCTTC.

The rearrangement links TRBV5-1 to TRBJ2-7, with 10 bases identical to TRBD2. Per germline, CDR1 SGHRS and CDR2 YFSETQ. Trimming removed 4 bases from V and 2 bases from J; junction bases left unmatched: 9. The CDR3 runs 16 residues. For the CDR3, the DNA is TGCGCCAGCAGCAAATCGACTAGCGGGTCCACCTACGAGCAGTACTTC. Translated: CASSKSTSGSTYEQYF.

This rearrangement joins TRBV9 to TRBJ1-3; 7 bases align to TRBD1. This CDR3 has 17 amino acids. The J segment lost 0 bases and the V segment lost 4 bases, leaving 10 bases of the junction unmatched. The germline CDR1 and CDR2 sequences are SGDLS and YYNGEE. This chain's CDR3 is CASSPRGDSLSGNTIYF. In nucleotides, the CDR3 is TGTGCCAGCAGCCCCCGAGGGGACAGTCTCTCTGGAAACACCATATATTTT.

In this sample, this clone turned up once. The chain links TRBV24-1 to TRBJ2-5, with TRBD2 identical over 14 bases. Germline V gene lookup returns CDR1 KGHDR and CDR2 SFDVKD. V was clipped by 3 bases and J by 6 bases; unmatched bases: 17. The CDR3 runs 20 residues. The CDR3 region is CATSDISDTRTSGGSKTQYF. The CDR3 DNA reads TGTGCCACCAGTGATATTTCCGACACGCGGACTAGCGGGGGGTCGAAGACCCAGTACTTC.

The chain joins TRBV4-3 to TRBJ2-1, with D hard to call. V dropped 1 base and J dropped 3 bases, with 13 bases sitting between them. The germline CDR1 and CDR2 sequences are LGHNA and YSLEER. The CDR3 sequence is 16 residues long. The CDR3 spells CASSQGDAAYYNEQFF. The DNA of the CDR3 is TGCGCCAGCAGCCAAGGCGATGCAGCTTACTACAATGAGCAGTTCTTC.

CDR3 in DNA: TGTGCCAGCAGCTTAGGGCAGGGTTTAGGGAGCTCGGCCAATGAGCAGTTCTTC. It translates to CASSLGQGLGSSANEQFF. This chain links TRBV7-2 with TRBJ2-1; D tentatively fits TRBD1 or TRBD2 (5 bases each). The V gene lost 1 base and the J gene lost 6 bases, with 22 bases spanning the gap. Germline V CDR1 and CDR2: SGHTA, FQGNSA. The CDR3 totals 18 residues.

This clone is a singleton in its sample. V is TRBV6-1 and J is TRBJ1-2; D call uncertain. Germline CDR1 and CDR2: MNHNS and SASEGT. This CDR3 has 15 residues. Trimming took 2 bases from V and 4 from J, leaving 14 bases between them. CDR3: CASSEPFGLAYGYTF. Here the CDR3 DNA reads TGTGCCAGCAGTGAACCTTTCGGACTCGCCTATGGCTACACCTTC.

The chain combines TRBV5-5 with TRBJ2-1, with TRBD2 as a possible D gene (5 bases). Germline CDR1 reads SGHKS; CDR2 reads YYEKEE (reference sequence). Deletions cut 3 bases from V and 7 bases from J, with 20 bases between. There are 16 residues in the CDR3. CDR3 loop: CASSSLERAGANEQFF. The CDR3 DNA is TGTGCCAGCAGCTCCCTCGAGAGGGCCGGAGCGAATGAGCAGTTCTTC. The variable domain in full, completed from reference TRBV5-5 and TRBJ2-1, reads DAGVTQSPTHLIKTRGQQVTLRCSPISGHKSVSWYQQVLGQGPQFIFQYYEKEERGRGNFPDRFSARQFPNYSSELNVNALLLGDSALYLCASSSLERAGANEQFFGPGTRLTVL.

This chain uses TRBV3-1 (or the pseudogene TRBV3-2) with TRBJ1-2; TRBD1 matches 10 bases. Unmatched junction bases numbered 7, after V lost 3 bases and J lost 6 bases. The germline V gene encodes CDR1 LGHDT and CDR2 YNNKEL (reference sequence). The CDR3 length is 15 residues. The DNA for the CDR3 is TGTGCCAGCAGCCATCCCCGGGACAGGGGCGATGGCTACACCTTC. This codes for CASSHPRDRGDGYTF.

The chain uses TRBV5-5 and TRBJ1-1; D might be TRBD1 (5 bases). Trimming removed 2 bases from V and 5 bases from J, with 10 bases in between. CDR1 is SGHKS, CDR2 YYEKEE, per germline (reference sequence). The CDR3 length is 13 residues. CDR3 DNA sequence: TGTGCCAGCAGCTTTTCATGGGGGACTGAAGCTTTCTTT. Its protein is CASSFSWGTEAFF.

The chain employs TRBV5-6 and TRBJ1-6; a weak D match, TRBD1 (5 bases). Germline CDR1 reads SGHDT; CDR2 reads YYEEEE. The V end was cut by 4 bases, the J end by 8 bases, with 13 bases between. The CDR3 contains 14 residues. The CDR3 coding sequence is TGTGCCAGCAGCGGCCGTCTAGGGGATTCACCCCTCCACTTT. Its protein is CASSGRLGDSPLHF.

This clone has just a few counts. J is TRBJ2-2 and V is TRBV30; D is ambiguous. In germline, CDR1 is GTSNPN, CDR2 SVGIG (reference sequence). The CDR3 runs 15 residues. The V end was cut by 0 bases, the J end by 6 bases, with 14 bases between. The CDR3 nucleotides are TGTGCCTGGAGTGTACTGGGTTTTCGTTCCGGGGAGCTGTTTTTT. As protein: CAWSVLGFRSGELFF.

This sequence joins TRBV5-1 and TRBJ2-5; the D gene is possibly TRBD1 (5 bases). CDR1 and CDR2 (germline): SGHRS, YFSETQ. V gave up 0 bases and J gave up 5 bases, with 14 bases separating them. The length of the CDR3 is 15 residues. Here the CDR3 reads CASSLGGPMRETQYF. CDR3 bases: TGCGCCAGCAGCTTGGGGGGCCCGATGAGGGAGACCCAGTACTTC.

This sequence joins TRBV7-2 and TRBJ2-3; perhaps TRBD1 as D (6 bases). This CDR3 contains 13 residues. Germline CDR1 and CDR2: SGHTA and FQGNSA. Trimming stripped 3 bases from V and 5 bases from J, with 9 bases between. Here the CDR3 DNA reads TGTGCCAGCAGCTTTAACAGGGAAGATACGCAGTATTTT. Amino acids: CASSFNREDTQYF.

The chain is built from TRBV7-9 and TRBJ2-7; unclear D gene. Per the germline V gene, CDR1 is SEHNR and CDR2 is FQNEAQ (reference sequence). CDR3 length: 14 residues. The V and J ends lost 5 bases and 4 bases respectively, with 15 bases between them. The CDR3 region has the DNA TGTGCCAGCAGCACCGGTACAGTTCCGTACGAGCAGTACTTC. Translated: CASSTGTVPYEQYF.

This clone was observed once. V and J are TRBV6-5 and TRBJ2-7; maybe TRBD2 (5 bases). Germline values: CDR1 MNHEY, CDR2 SVGAGI. The CDR3 extends over 14 amino acids. Trimming took off 0 bases at V and 6 bases at J, with 12 bases between the two ends. The CDR3 reads CASSYSLLSGEQYF. DNA of the CDR3: TGTGCCAGCAGTTACTCCCTCCTCAGCGGCGAGCAGTACTTC.

In its sample, this clone was seen once. The CDR3, as DNA: TGTGCCAGTAGTATAGCAACGGGGGATAGCAATCAGCCCCAGCATTTT. Translation gives CASSIATGDSNQPQHF. V usage is TRBV19 and J usage is TRBJ1-5, with D tentatively TRBD1 (5 bases). The V gene's germline CDR1 is LNHDA and CDR2 SQIVND (reference sequence). CDR3 length: 16 amino acids. Trimming stripped 1 base from V and 0 bases from J, with 10 bases between.

The chain carries TRBV7-9 and TRBJ1-2; no definite D call. Germline V gene sequence: CDR1 SEHNR, CDR2 FQNEAQ (reference sequence). There are 12 residues in the CDR3. Between the trimmed V and J ends, which lost 4 bases and 8 bases, there was a span of 11 bases. DNA for the CDR3: TGTGCCAGCAGCTATACTGCTGGCGGCTACACCTTC. Its translation: CASSYTAGGYTF.